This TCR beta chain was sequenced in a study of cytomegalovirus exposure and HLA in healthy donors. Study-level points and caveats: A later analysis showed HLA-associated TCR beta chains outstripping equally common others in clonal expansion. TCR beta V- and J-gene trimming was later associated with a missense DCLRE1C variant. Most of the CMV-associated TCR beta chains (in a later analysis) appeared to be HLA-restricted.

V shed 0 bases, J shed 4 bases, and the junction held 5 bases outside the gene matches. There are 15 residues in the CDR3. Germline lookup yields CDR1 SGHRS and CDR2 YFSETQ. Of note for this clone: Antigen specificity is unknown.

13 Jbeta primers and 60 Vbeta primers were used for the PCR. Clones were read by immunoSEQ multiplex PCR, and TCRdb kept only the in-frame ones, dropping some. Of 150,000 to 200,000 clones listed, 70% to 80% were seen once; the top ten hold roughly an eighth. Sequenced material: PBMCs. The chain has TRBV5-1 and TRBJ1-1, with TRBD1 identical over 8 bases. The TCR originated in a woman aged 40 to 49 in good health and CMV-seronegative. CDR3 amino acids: CASSLEITGGTEAFF. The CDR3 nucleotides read TGCGCCAGCAGCTTGGAGATAACAGGGGGCACTGAAGCTTTCTTT.